The 18 T cell receptor beta chains below come from one sample, sequenced in a study of lymphopenia after photon versus proton radiotherapy (dated 2019 in TCRdb). The library was prepared using the immunoSEQ multiplex PCR assay. TCRdb took over this immuneACCESS table, retaining in-frame rearrangements with V and J assigned. Such tables are incomplete; in checked studies, under half of the missing clones stem from an unresolved V gene, and the remainder is unexplained. The sample table holds approximately 65,000 clones, of which 75% to 90% were seen once. The ten largest account for 10% to 11% of the sample. This specimen was peripheral blood, taken from a patient treated with proton-based radiotherapy. Source of these receptors: a man older than 75 with esophageal cancer.

The rearrangement links TRBV9 to TRBJ1-6; perhaps TRBD1 as D (5 bases). This CDR3 contains 15 residues. Trimming pared 1 base from V and 7 bases from J, leaving 12 bases between. The germline V gene has CDR1 SGDLS and CDR2 YYNGEE. The CDR3 coding sequence is TGTGCCAGCAGCGTATCTGACAGACTGAATTCACCCCTCCACTTT. Its protein is CASSVSDRLNSPLHF. The whole variable domain, remainder taken from reference TRBV9 and TRBJ1-6, is DSGVTQTPKHLITATGQRVTLRCSPRSGDLSVYWYQQSLDQGLQFLIQYYNGEERAKGNILERFSAQQFPDLHSELNLSSLELGDSALYFCASSVSDRLNSPLHFGNGTRLTVT.

The CDR3 loop is CASSGRGLSNQPQHF. The CDR3 DNA is TGTGCCAGCAGTGGCAGGGGGCTCAGCAATCAGCCCCAGCATTTT. The chain links TRBV6-1 to TRBJ1-5, with TRBD1 matching over 8 bases. Per the germline V gene, CDR1 is MNHNS and CDR2 is SASEGT. CDR3 length: 15 amino acids. The trim removed 4 bases at V and 1 base at J, leaving 3 bases unmatched.

V usage is TRBV6-5 and J usage is TRBJ2-7, with D possibly being TRBD1 (6 bases). Per the germline V gene, CDR1 is MNHEY and CDR2 is SVGAGI. This CDR3 region has 14 residues. The V gene lost 5 bases and the J gene lost 2 bases, with 13 bases spanning the gap. The CDR3 spells CASSPTGRTYEQYF. In DNA, the CDR3 is TGTGCCAGCAGTCCCACAGGGAGAACCTACGAGCAGTACTTC.

V and J are TRBV7-2 and TRBJ1-1, with no clear D. Per germline, CDR1 SGHTA and CDR2 FQGNSA. The CDR3 totals 14 residues. Trimming removed 6 bases at V and 1 base at J, with 12 bases between. This CDR3 is CASSKPTQNTEAFF. The CDR3 bases are TGTGCCAGCAGTAAACCCACTCAGAACACTGAAGCTTTCTTT. Variable domain in full (rest from reference TRBV7-2 and TRBJ1-1): GAGVSQSPSNKVTEKGKDVELRCDPISGHTALYWYRQSLGQGLEFLIYFQGNSAPDKSGLPSDRFSAERTGGSVSTLTIQRTQQEDSAVYLCASSKPTQNTEAFFGQGTRLTVV.

The chain has TRBV9 and TRBJ1-3; D gene unclear. The length of the CDR3 is 15 residues. CDR1 and CDR2 from the germline V gene are SGDLS and YYNGEE. V lost 0 bases, J lost 0 bases, and 7 bases lay in between. For the CDR3, the DNA is TGTGCCAGCAGCGTAGAACCCAGCTCTGGAAACACCATATATTTT. It encodes CASSVEPSSGNTIYF.

The chain has TRBV19 and TRBJ2-6; a possible D gene is TRBD1 (6 bases). Germline V gives CDR1 LNHDA, CDR2 SQIVND (reference sequence). With 2 bases removed from V and 4 bases from J, the gap between germline ends came to 12 bases. The CDR3 has 16 amino acids. CDR3: CASSIWGQTGANVLTF. The CDR3 region has the DNA TGTGCCAGTAGTATATGGGGGCAGACCGGGGCCAACGTCCTGACTTTC.

This clone was seen only once. The chain is built from TRBV5-1 and TRBJ2-5; D is ambiguous. The CDR3 sequence is 12 residues long. Germline V gene sequence: CDR1 SGHRS, CDR2 YFSETQ. V dropped 3 bases and J dropped 2 bases, with 5 bases sitting between them. As DNA, the CDR3 is TGCGCCAGCAGCTCGGAACAAGAGACCCAGTACTTC. Its protein is CASSSEQETQYF.

Here the CDR3 reads CASSRNPPGTPGEAFF. The DNA for the CDR3 is TGCGCCAGCAGCCGAAACCCTCCGGGGACCCCGGGTGAAGCTTTCTTT. V gene TRBV10-2 combines with J gene TRBJ1-1, with D possibly TRBD1 on 5 matching bases. Germline CDR1 is WSHSY and CDR2 is SAAADI. The CDR3 totals 16 residues. The V end was cut by 6 bases, the J end by 7 bases, with 24 bases between.

This clone was counted a few times. The chain links TRBV5-1 to TRBJ1-1; D remains ambiguous. From germline, CDR1 is SGHRS and CDR2 YFSETQ. The CDR3 is made up of 14 amino acids. The germline V and J ends were trimmed by 3 bases and 5 bases, with 14 bases remaining between them. The CDR3 is CASSSSGIGTEAFF. The CDR3 nucleotides read TGCGCCAGCAGCTCTAGTGGGATTGGGACTGAAGCTTTCTTT.

V gene TRBV7-9 combines with J gene TRBJ2-3, with D tentatively TRBD1 or TRBD2 (5 bases each). The V and J ends lost 3 bases and 6 bases respectively, with 13 bases between them. The V gene's germline CDR1 is SEHNR and CDR2 FQNEAQ (reference sequence). This CDR3 comprises 14 residues. CDR3 sequence (DNA): TGTGCCAGCAGCTTGTTCGGGACCAGGGATACGCAGTATTTT. Amino acids: CASSLFGTRDTQYF. Drawing the rest from reference TRBV7-9 and TRBJ2-3, the complete variable domain is DTGVSQNPRHKITKRGQNVTFRCDPISEHNRLYWYRQTLGQGPEFLTYFQNEAQLEKSRLLSDRFSAERPKGSFSTLEIQRTEQGDSAMYLCASSLFGTRDTQYFGPGTRLTVL.

This chain joins TRBV2 and TRBJ1-5; D is perhaps TRBD1 (6 bases). The germline V gene encodes CDR1 SNHLY and CDR2 FYNNEI. Trimming took 4 bases from V and 2 from J, leaving 9 bases between them. The CDR3 has 14 amino acids. The CDR3 spells CASSAGGGNQPQHF. CDR3 in DNA: TGTGCCAGCAGTGCCGGGGGCGGCAATCAGCCCCAGCATTTT. Filled out from reference TRBV2 and TRBJ1-5, the complete variable domain reads EPEVTQTPSHQVTQMGQEVILRCVPISNHLYFYWYRQILGQKVEFLVSFYNNEISEKSEIFDDQFSVERPDGSNFTLKIRSTKLEDSAMYFCASSAGGGNQPQHFGDGTRLSIL.

This clone was counted a few times. The chain has TRBV19 and TRBJ1-5; a weak D match, TRBD1 (5 bases). CDR1 and CDR2 (germline): LNHDA, SQIVND (reference sequence). This CDR3 has 18 residues. V lost 2 bases, J lost 0 bases, and 17 bases lay in between. In DNA, the CDR3 is TGTGCCAGTAGTATATTAAGAGGGTTGGGGACTAGCAATCAGCCCCAGCATTTT. It codes for CASSILRGLGTSNQPQHF. Full variable domain (rest looked up from reference TRBV19 and TRBJ1-5): DGGITQSPKYLFRKEGQNVTLSCEQNLNHDAMYWYRQDPGQGLRLIYYSQIVNDFQKGDIAEGYSVSREKKESFPLTVTSAQKNPTAFYLCASSILRGLGTSNQPQHFGDGTRLSIL.

In its sample, this clone was seen once. This sequence joins TRBV6-6 and TRBJ2-2; D uncertain. Germline CDR1 reads MNHNY; CDR2 reads SVGAGI (reference sequence). The CDR3 is 14 residues long. V lost 0 bases to trimming and J lost 4 bases, with 6 bases between them. The CDR3 bases are TGTGCCAGCAGTTACTCTCCCGGCACCGGGGAGCTGTTTTTT. The encoded protein is CASSYSPGTGELFF.

The genes are TRBV30 and TRBJ1-6; TRBD1 aligns across 8 bases. CDR1 is GTSNPN, CDR2 SVGIG, per germline (reference sequence). Trimming took 3 bases from V and 7 from J; bases not matched to a gene: 11. CDR3 length: 16 amino acids. In DNA form, the CDR3 reads TGTGCCTGGAGAGAATACAGGGGGGTAAAGAATTCACCCCTCCACTTT. Protein product: CAWREYRGVKNSPLHF.

This chain joins TRBV7-8 and TRBJ2-5; 7 bases agree with TRBD1. This CDR3 contains 14 residues. Trimming cost V 0 bases and J 5 bases; bases outside gene matches: 3. From germline, CDR1 is SGHVS and CDR2 FQNEAQ. The CDR3 bases are TGTGCCAGCAGCTTAGCGACAGGGCAGGAGACCCAGTACTTC. Its translation: CASSLATGQETQYF. Full variable domain (outside the CDR3, taken from reference TRBV7-8 and TRBJ2-5): GAGVSQSPRYKVAKRGQDVALRCDPISGHVSLFWYQQALGQGPEFLTYFQNEAQLDKSGLPSDRFFAERPEGSVSTLKIQRTQQEDSAVYLCASSLATGQETQYFGPGTRLLVL.

J is TRBJ2-7 and V is TRBV7-7; no clear D. Germline-derived CDR1 and CDR2 are SSHAT and FNYEAQ (reference sequence). The CDR3 is 14 residues long. Trimming removed 2 bases from V and 4 bases from J, with 12 bases in between. The CDR3 DNA sequence: TGTGCCAGCAGCTTATATCTGGGGAATTACGAGCAGTACTTC. This sequence encodes CASSLYLGNYEQYF.

The V gene is TRBV6-5, the J gene TRBJ2-3; 9 bases match TRBD1. The trim removed 6 bases at V and 6 bases at J, leaving 10 bases unmatched. The CDR3 spans 15 residues. Per germline, CDR1 MNHEY and CDR2 SVGAGI. The DNA of the CDR3 is TGTGCCAGCAGGCGGACCGGGACAGGGTCCGATACGCAGTATTTT. Encoded protein: CASRRTGTGSDTQYF.

V and J are TRBV19 and TRBJ2-5; a possible D gene is TRBD1 (6 bases). Germline V gene sequence: CDR1 LNHDA, CDR2 SQIVND (reference sequence). CDR3 length: 13 amino acids. V lost 3 bases and J 3 bases, leaving 8 bases between the germline ends. In nucleotides, the CDR3 is TGTGCCAGTAGTATGAACAGGGAAGAGACCCAGTACTTC. Its protein is CASSMNREETQYF.